The 23 T cell receptor beta chains below all came from one sample that was sequenced in a study of OX40 agonist ivuxolimab in advanced cancers. Library prep was done by the immunoSEQ multiplex PCR assay. This immuneACCESS table, as held by TCRdb, lists in-frame sequences with V and J called but not all clones. Of the missing ones, under half trace to an unresolved V gene in checked studies; the others have no known cause. The sample table holds about 76,000 clones, of which over 75% were seen once. Jointly, the top ten make up 3.1% of the sample. The sample in question was CD4+ or CD8+ T cells sorted from blood, obtained in a trial of the OX40 agonist ivuxolimab. These receptors originate from an adult with an advanced solid tumor such as melanoma, head and neck, liver or kidney cancer.

The V and J genes are TRBV29-1 and TRBJ2-1; weak D call: TRBD1 (5 bases). V lost 7 bases to trimming and J lost 2 bases, with 12 bases between them. Germline V gives CDR1 SQVTM, CDR2 ANQGSEA. This CDR3 has 13 residues. CDR3 bases: TGCAGCGGCGAAAAGGGGCCCTACAATGAGCAGTTCTTC. It codes for CSGEKGPYNEQFF.

This clone was found once. The chain couples TRBV2 to TRBJ2-7, with 9 bases that match TRBD1. V lost 9 bases and J lost 12; bases outside the gene matches: 15. The length of the CDR3 is 13 residues. Germline loops: CDR1 SNHLY, CDR2 FYNNEI. In nucleotides, the CDR3 is TGTGCCAGTACCCGGGACAGGGTTACTTCCGCGTACTTC. It specifies CASTRDRVTSAYF.

The chain links TRBV29-1 to TRBJ1-2, with D uncertain. Trimming left V 4 bases short and J 7 bases short, with 13 bases between. Germline CDR1 is SQVTM and CDR2 is ANQGSEA. The CDR3 is made up of 12 amino acids. This chain's CDR3 is CSVGRGTRGYTF. The CDR3 coding sequence is TGCAGCGTTGGACGGGGAACGCGTGGCTACACCTTC.

The J gene is TRBJ2-5, the V gene TRBV15; D may be TRBD1 (6 bases). Germline-derived CDR1 and CDR2 are LNHNV and YYDKDF (reference sequence). This CDR3 contains 14 residues. V lost 0 bases and J 4 bases, leaving 9 bases between the germline ends. This chain's CDR3 is CATSRDGRGETQYF. The CDR3, as DNA: TGTGCCACCAGCAGAGATGGCAGGGGAGAGACCCAGTACTTC.

The rearrangement joins TRBV7-3 to TRBJ2-2; D is tentatively TRBD1 or TRBD2 (5 bases each). V was clipped by 10 bases and J by 6 bases, with 18 bases between them. Germline CDR1 and CDR2: SGHTA and FQGTGA. CDR3 length: 14 amino acids. CDR3 region: CATSDSGPAGELFF. CDR3 nucleotides: TGTGCCACGTCTGATTCGGGGCCAGCCGGGGAGCTGTTTTTT.

Written as DNA, the CDR3 is TGCGCCAGCCTACCCGGGACCCGCTCCTACAATGAGCAGTTCTTC. Protein: CASLPGTRSYNEQFF. The genes are TRBV5-1 and TRBJ2-1; D assignment may be TRBD1 or TRBD2 (5 bases each). The CDR3 is made up of 15 amino acids. Germline V gene lookup returns CDR1 SGHRS and CDR2 YFSETQ. V lost 7 bases, J lost 0 bases, and 14 bases lay in between.

This clone was recorded a few times. This CDR3 reads CASSFRDRYYGYTF. The CDR3 bases are TGTGCCAGTAGTTTCCGGGACAGATACTATGGCTACACCTTC. The chain uses TRBV19 and TRBJ1-2; 7 bases map to TRBD1. Germline lookup yields CDR1 LNHDA and CDR2 SQIVND (reference sequence). Trimming at V came to 5 bases and at J to 3 bases, leaving 6 bases not matched to a gene. The CDR3 contains 14 residues.

The chain links TRBV5-5 to TRBJ1-1; the D gene is possibly TRBD1 (5 bases). The CDR3 extends over 15 amino acids. Looked up from germline, CDR1 is SGHKS and CDR2 is YYEKEE (reference sequence). Trimming pared 0 bases from V and 3 bases from J, leaving 12 bases between. The CDR3 reads CASSLAAGYYTEAFF. CDR3 coding DNA: TGTGCCAGCAGCTTGGCGGCAGGGTATTACACTGAAGCTTTCTTT.

This chain links TRBV2 with TRBJ1-1; D gene uncertain. The CDR3 runs to 14 residues. Per the germline V gene, CDR1 is SNHLY and CDR2 is FYNNEI. Trimming took off 4 bases at V and 8 bases at J, with 17 bases between the two ends. This chain's CDR3 is CASSVRNSRMEAFF. The CDR3 nucleotides are TGTGCCAGCAGTGTCCGGAACAGTCGGATGGAAGCTTTCTTT.

Concerning this clone itself: At one of its ends the junction is not consistent with the germline gene, which may arise from a read error. The rearrangement uses TRBV27 and TRBJ2-3, with 7 positions matching TRBD2. This CDR3 region has 16 residues. CDR1 and CDR2 from the germline V gene are MNHEY and SMNVEV (reference sequence). The CDR3 protein is CASSLSSGPSTDTQYF. CDR3 nucleotide sequence: TGTGCCAGCAGTCTATCTAGCGGACCTAGCACAGATACGCAGTATTTT.

As DNA, the CDR3 is TGTGCCAGCAGCGCTCAGTCGTCCGGGGCCAACGTCCTGACTTTC. Its translation is CASSAQSSGANVLTF. The chain joins TRBV9 to TRBJ2-6, with D unclear. This CDR3 is built from 15 residues. Per the germline V gene, CDR1 is SGDLS and CDR2 is YYNGEE. V dropped 3 bases and J dropped 4 bases, with 11 bases sitting between them.

V gene TRBV7-3 combines with J gene TRBJ2-1, with a possible D match to TRBD2 (6 bases). Trimming pared 2 bases from V and 5 bases from J, leaving 16 bases between. The CDR3 covers 16 residues. The germline CDR1 and CDR2 sequences are SGHTA and FQGTGA. The CDR3 bases are TGTGCCAGCAGCTTATCTAGATCGGGGGTAGACAATGAGCAGTTCTTC. It specifies CASSLSRSGVDNEQFF.

The rearrangement uses TRBV7-3 and TRBJ2-3, with D unresolved. Trimming pared 2 bases from V and 0 bases from J, leaving 9 bases between. The CDR3 is 15 residues long. CDR1 and CDR2 from the germline V gene are SGHTA and FQGTGA. The CDR3 spells CASSLDPTSTDTQYF. For the CDR3, the DNA is TGTGCCAGCAGCTTAGACCCGACAAGCACAGATACGCAGTATTTT.

The chain joins TRBV7-6 to TRBJ1-4, with a weak D call TRBD1 (5 bases). The CDR3 is 17 amino acids. V was cut by 5 bases and J by 0 bases, with 16 bases left in between. The germline gives CDR1 SGHVS, CDR2 FNYEAQ. CDR3 sequence: CASSKRGIDATNEKLFF. The CDR3 coding sequence is TGTGCCAGCAGCAAACGGGGGATAGATGCAACTAATGAAAAACTGTTTTTT.

The chain joins TRBV6-1 to TRBJ1-2, with D possibly being TRBD1 (5 bases). Germline V CDR1 and CDR2: MNHNS, SASEGT. The V end was cut by 2 bases, the J end by 2 bases, with 15 bases between. CDR3 length: 16 residues. The CDR3 loop reads CASSEKPGGGNYGYTF. The CDR3 DNA sequence: TGTGCCAGCAGTGAAAAACCCGGCGGGGGGAACTATGGCTACACCTTC.

The V gene is TRBV7-2, the J gene TRBJ1-1; TRBD1 agrees at 8 bases. This CDR3 is 13 amino acids long. J lost 5 bases, V lost 5 bases, and 4 bases had no gene match. Looked up from germline, CDR1 is SGHTA and CDR2 is FQGNSA. CDR3 sequence: CASSTRQGTEAFF. The CDR3 DNA follows: TGTGCCAGCAGCACCAGACAGGGGACTGAAGCTTTCTTT.

The chain employs TRBV5-5 and TRBJ1-2, with 9 positions matching TRBD1. Germline values: CDR1 SGHKS, CDR2 YYEKEE (reference sequence). CDR3 length: 14 amino acids. V trimming: 5 bases; J trimming: 4 bases; junction bases outside the gene matches: 6. The DNA of the CDR3 is TGTGCCAGCAGTCCGGGACAGGGACGCTATGGCTACACCTTC. It translates to CASSPGQGRYGYTF. The full variable domain, its missing parts supplied by reference TRBV5-5 and TRBJ1-2, is DAGVTQSPTHLIKTRGQQVTLRCSPISGHKSVSWYQQVLGQGPQFIFQYYEKEERGRGNFPDRFSARQFPNYSSELNVNALLLGDSALYLCASSPGQGRYGYTFGSGTRLTVV.

The chain carries TRBV11-3 and TRBJ2-7, with D perhaps TRBD1 (6 bases). The germline CDR1 and CDR2 sequences are SGHNT and YENEEA. V was clipped by 5 bases and J by 3 bases, with 11 bases between them. CDR3 length equals 13 residues. The CDR3 sequence is CASSTTGIYEQYF. CDR3 nucleotides: TGTGCCAGCAGCACAACAGGGATCTACGAGCAGTACTTC.

The genes are TRBV13 and TRBJ2-7; D is possibly TRBD1 or TRBD2 (6 bases each). The length of the CDR3 is 13 residues. V dropped 7 bases and J dropped 3 bases, with 13 bases sitting between them. CDR1 and CDR2 from the germline V gene are PRHDT and FYEKMQ (reference sequence). CDR3 sequence reads: CASTKQGGYEQYF. The CDR3 DNA follows: TGTGCCAGCACCAAACAGGGAGGCTACGAGCAGTACTTC.

Comments on this clone: This sample also contains other DNA sequences that code for the same CDR3. This chain uses TRBV9 with TRBJ2-5; 8 nucleotides line up with TRBD1. The CDR3 loop spans 15 amino acids. Germline V gives CDR1 SGDLS, CDR2 YYNGEE. V gave up 0 bases and J gave up 5 bases; unmatched junction bases: 6. In DNA form, the CDR3 reads TGTGCCAGCAGCGTAGCGGCAGGGGGCCAGGAGACCCAGTACTTC. Its protein product is CASSVAAGGQETQYF.

This rearrangement joins TRBV29-1 to TRBJ2-1; D possibly corresponds to TRBD1 (5 bases). Germline CDR1 reads SQVTM; CDR2 reads ANQGSEA. The CDR3 has 16 residues. Trimming removed 0 bases from V and 4 bases from J, with 16 bases in between. CDR3 protein: CSVEDLEEGAYNEQFF. The CDR3 DNA reads as TGCAGCGTTGAAGATCTCGAGGAAGGGGCATACAATGAGCAGTTCTTC.

V and J are TRBV5-6 and TRBJ2-6; TRBD1 might be the D (6 bases). Germline assignment: CDR1 SGHDT and CDR2 YYEEEE. V was clipped by 5 bases and J by 1 base, with 16 bases between them. This CDR3 is 17 amino acids long. CDR3 nucleotide sequence: TGTGCCAGCAGTTCCCTAGGGGGAGCTTCTGGGGCCAACGTCCTGACTTTC. Amino acids: CASSSLGGASGANVLTF.

The chain employs TRBV4-3 and TRBJ1-1; D is uncertain. The length of the CDR3 is 14 residues. The germline V gene has CDR1 LGHNA and CDR2 YSLEER. V lost 0 bases and J lost 5, with 10 bases in between. This chain's CDR3 is CASSQEMGRTEAFF. The CDR3 DNA is TGCGCCAGCAGCCAAGAAATGGGTAGGACTGAAGCTTTCTTT.